A selection of T cell receptor beta chains follows, all from one sample in a study of T-cell reconstitution after alpha-beta-depleted transplantation in children. TCRdb itself ran the PCR reads through MiXCR, one entry per CDR3 protein. The data contain around 450,000 distinct CDR3 sequences, about 17% of them singletons. Sample: PBMCs, mostly from graft donor cells, taken 360 days after TCRalphabeta/CD19-depleted stem cell transplant. These TCRs come from a boy younger than two who had a stem cell transplant for Wiskott-Aldrich syndrome, so the T cells may come from the graft donor. Both conserved end residues are trimmed from each CDR3. A D gene is named only where the DNA matches it firmly. The size entry is marked missing in some rows and otherwise reads once, few, many or a size class.

V	size	D	J	CDR3
TRBV12-3/TRBV12-4	-	-	TRBJ2-2	ASRAQNTGELF
TRBV10-3	few	TRBD1	TRBJ2-7	AISRQGSYEQY
TRBV7-2	few	-	TRBJ2-7	ASTKDPLGSYEQY
TRBV24-1	-	-	TRBJ2-3	ATSWGEHTDTQY
TRBV10-3	few	-	TRBJ2-1	ATLSGLPTVGEQF
TRBV2	few	TRBD1	TRBJ2-7	ASSHRGRQYEQY
TRBV10-3	-	TRBD1	TRBJ2-7	AISMGQDYEQY
TRBV7-2	-	-	TRBJ2-5	SSSRRVRLIPETQY
TRBV6-6	-	-	TRBJ1-1	ASTQLTPEAF
TRBV29-1	few	-	TRBJ2-7	SVVSKGSPYEQY
TRBV12-3/TRBV12-4	-	-	TRBJ1-2	ASSLRVLGAYGYT
TRBV11-2	few	-	TRBJ1-6	ASSLGRYNSPLH
TRBV7-8	-	-	TRBJ2-1	ASSLVLGGSASYNEQF
TRBV5-1	-	-	TRBJ1-2	ASSLTGRNGYT
TRBV5-1	-	-	TRBJ2-3	ASSLILGGVSSDTQY
TRBV7-2	many	-	TRBJ2-6	ASSLRSSGANVLT
TRBV28	-	-	TRBJ1-6	AGTTGNSPLH
TRBV28	few	-	TRBJ1-2	ASSSASNSGYT
TRBV6-1	-	TRBD1	TRBJ2-7	ASSPSNYRDRGGY
TRBV2	-	-	TRBJ1-2	ASSDRAGYGYT
TRBV3-1	-	-	TRBJ2-5	ASSQDGTPLETQY
TRBV3-1	few	TRBD1	TRBJ1-2	ASSQRQGIPLYGYT
TRBV11-2	few	TRBD2	TRBJ2-1	ASSLTSGRALRRNEQF
TRBV4-1	few	-	TRBJ2-1	ASSQAGGLAYNEQF
TRBV24-1	many	-	TRBJ2-7	ATSRGSSYEQY
TRBV6-5	medium-sized	TRBD2	TRBJ2-1	ASSYSRGGNEQF
TRBV7-9	-	-	TRBJ2-3	ASNPTGRASTDTQY
TRBV20-1	few	TRBD1	TRBJ2-1	SFTGVIHPLSYNEQF
TRBV30	few	-	TRBJ2-7	AWSFGTALYEQY
TRBV20-1	few	TRBD2	TRBJ2-7	SAKTSIYEQY
TRBV20-1	-	-	TRBJ2-7	SASIYRGHPGEQY
TRBV20-1	-	TRBD2	TRBJ2-1	SARAHPSGPNEQF
TRBV5-1	few	-	TRBJ2-1	ASREPDSYNEQF
TRBV20-1	few	-	TRBJ2-1	SASPDSYNEQF
TRBV12-3/TRBV12-4	-	-	TRBJ2-3	ASSSQNVDTQY
TRBV25-1	-	-	TRBJ2-3	ASSPSEKLTDTQY
TRBV18	-	-	TRBJ1-4	ASSPKGPGATNEKLF
TRBV10-3	few	TRBD2	TRBJ2-1	AIRDGTSGRGNEQF
TRBV2	-	-	TRBJ2-1	ASTGVGRGPYNEQF
TRBV4-2	-	-	TRBJ1-5	ASSQATYSNQPQH
TRBV9	-	TRBD1	TRBJ2-6	ASSPSWTGPFSGANVLT
TRBV3-1	-	TRBD2	TRBJ2-7	ASSLGDYPSSQQY
TRBV10-1	few	TRBD2	TRBJ2-7	ASRRPAGPPYEQY
TRBV5-1	few	-	TRBJ2-5	ASSRWGTETQY
TRBV15	-	TRBD2	TRBJ2-5	ATSRKILAGGQETQY
TRBV12-3/TRBV12-4	-	-	TRBJ2-1	ASSLAIGGGYNEQF
TRBV28	-	-	TRBJ2-3	ASSFSEVGGTQY
TRBV20-1	few	TRBD2	TRBJ2-3	SASESGMTDTQY
TRBV4-1	few	TRBD1	TRBJ2-1	ASSQGETGTAYNEQF
TRBV7-9	-	TRBD1	TRBJ2-3	ASSKTGTVTDTQY
TRBV29-1	-	-	TRBJ2-5	SVQRLSSVRETQY
TRBV6-1	few	TRBD2	TRBJ2-7	ASRLAGGRHYYEQY
TRBV6-1	-	-	TRBJ2-1	ASSPPGSSYNEQF